Listed here is a single T cell receptor beta chain. What it binds is not known. These data belong to a study of a mutant IDH1 vaccine in newly diagnosed glioma. The study, taken as a whole, reports: Pseudoprogression seemed unrelated to changes in top peripheral T cell clonotypes.

As for time point: week 5, during vaccination. Every vaccination contained 300 ug of the mutant IDH1 20-mer peptide and was paired with topical imiquimod. V was trimmed by 7 bases and J by 6 bases, leaving 15 bases between them. CDR3 size: 13 residues. Germline V lookup: CDR1 MDHEN, CDR2 SYDVKM. Generated by immunoSEQ multiplex PCR, the TCRdb table keeps only in-frame clones and is missing some. The table lists about 60,000 clones, about 88% of them singletons. Here the sequenced sample was PBMCs, taken from a glioma patient whose treatment included an IDH1 peptide vaccine. V usage is TRBV28 and J usage is TRBJ1-2, with D unclear. This TCR was sampled from a woman in her forties or fifties with glioma. The CDR3 here is CASMGSVRDGYTF. CDR3 nucleotide sequence: TGTGCCAGCATGGGGTCCGTTAGGGATGGCTACACCTTC.